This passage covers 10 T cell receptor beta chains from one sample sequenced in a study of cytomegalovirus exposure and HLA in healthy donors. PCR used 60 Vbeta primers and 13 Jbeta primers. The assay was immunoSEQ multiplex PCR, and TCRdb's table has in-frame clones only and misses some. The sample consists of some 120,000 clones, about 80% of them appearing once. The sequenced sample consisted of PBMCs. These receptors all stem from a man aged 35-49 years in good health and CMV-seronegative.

The CDR3 region has the DNA TGTGCCAGCAGCCGGGGACAGGGCTCCTACGAGCAGTACTTC. Translating it yields CASSRGQGSYEQYF. This chain uses TRBV4-2 with TRBJ2-7, with 9 bases aligning to TRBD1. In germline, CDR1 is LGHNA, CDR2 YNFKEQ. This CDR3 region has 14 residues. With 4 bases clipped from V and 0 bases from J, the junction kept 1 base outside the gene matches.

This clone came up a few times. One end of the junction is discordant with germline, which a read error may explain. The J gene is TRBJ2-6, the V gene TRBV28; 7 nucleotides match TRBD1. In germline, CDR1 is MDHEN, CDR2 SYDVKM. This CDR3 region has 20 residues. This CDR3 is CASSLPLGTAAFSGANGLTF. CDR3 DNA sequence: TGTGCCAGCAGTTTACCCCTTGGGACAGCAGCCTTCTCTGGGGCCAACGGCCTGACTTTC.

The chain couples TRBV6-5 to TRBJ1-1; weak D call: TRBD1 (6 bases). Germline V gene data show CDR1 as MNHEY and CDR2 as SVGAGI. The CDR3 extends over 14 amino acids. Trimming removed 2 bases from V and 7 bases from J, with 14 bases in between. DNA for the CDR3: TGTGCCAGCAGTTACACGACAGGTCCTGGTGAAGCTTTCTTT. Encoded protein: CASSYTTGPGEAFF.

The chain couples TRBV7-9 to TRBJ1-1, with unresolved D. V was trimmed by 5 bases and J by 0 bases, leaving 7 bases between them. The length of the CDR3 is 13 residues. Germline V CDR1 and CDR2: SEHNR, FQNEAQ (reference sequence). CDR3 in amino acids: CASSAYLNTEAFF. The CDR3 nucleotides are TGTGCCAGCAGCGCGTATCTGAACACTGAAGCTTTCTTT.

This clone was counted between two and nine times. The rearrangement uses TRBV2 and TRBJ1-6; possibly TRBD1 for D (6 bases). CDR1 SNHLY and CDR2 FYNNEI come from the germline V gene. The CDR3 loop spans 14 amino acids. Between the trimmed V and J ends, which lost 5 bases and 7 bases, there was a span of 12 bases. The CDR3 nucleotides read TGTGCCAGCAGTCCCGTCCAGGGGAATTCACCCCTCCACTTT. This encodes CASSPVQGNSPLHF.

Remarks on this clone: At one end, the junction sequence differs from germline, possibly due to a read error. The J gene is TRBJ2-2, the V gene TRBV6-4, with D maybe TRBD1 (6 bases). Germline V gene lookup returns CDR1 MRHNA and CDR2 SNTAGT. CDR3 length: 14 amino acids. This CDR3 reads CATSLSGDTGELFF. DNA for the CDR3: TGTGCCACCAGTTTGTCAGGGGACACCGGGGAGCTGTTTTTT.

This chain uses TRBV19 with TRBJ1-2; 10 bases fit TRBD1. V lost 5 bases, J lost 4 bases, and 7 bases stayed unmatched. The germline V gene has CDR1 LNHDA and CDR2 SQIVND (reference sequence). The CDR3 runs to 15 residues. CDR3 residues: CASSGPGQGPYGYTF. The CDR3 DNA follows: TGTGCCAGTAGTGGGCCGGGACAGGGGCCCTATGGCTACACCTTC.

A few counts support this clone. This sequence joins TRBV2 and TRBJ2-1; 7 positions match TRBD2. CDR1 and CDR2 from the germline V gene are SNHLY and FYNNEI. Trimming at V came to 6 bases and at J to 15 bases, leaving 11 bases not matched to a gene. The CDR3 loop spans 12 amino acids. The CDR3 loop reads CASSPARRGSFF. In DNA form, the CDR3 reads TGTGCCAGCAGCCCGGCCCGGCGGGGGTCGTTCTTC.

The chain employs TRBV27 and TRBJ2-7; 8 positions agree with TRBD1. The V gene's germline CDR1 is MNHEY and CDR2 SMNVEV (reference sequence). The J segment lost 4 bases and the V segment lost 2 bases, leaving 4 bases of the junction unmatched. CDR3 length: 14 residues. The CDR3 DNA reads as TGTGCCAGCAGTTTAGTGCAGGGGGCTTACGAGCAGTACTTC. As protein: CASSLVQGAYEQYF.

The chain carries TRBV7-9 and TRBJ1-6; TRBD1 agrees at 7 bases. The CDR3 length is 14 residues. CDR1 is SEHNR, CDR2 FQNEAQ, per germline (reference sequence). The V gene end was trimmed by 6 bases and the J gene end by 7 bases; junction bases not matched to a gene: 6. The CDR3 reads CASRPGQANSPLHF. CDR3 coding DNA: TGTGCCAGCAGACCTGGACAGGCAAATTCACCCCTCCACTTT.